The entry that follows covers one T cell receptor (beta chain) sequence. Its antigen is unknown. This entry is derived from a study of T cells in Graves' hyperthyroidism and ophthalmopathy. Findings of the study overall: Also found in blood were most expanded thyroid clonotypes above 0.001. Ophthalmopathy and stable hyperthyroidism were told apart by a 13 V-J model.

Stable Graves' hyperthyroidism denoted no ophthalmopathy progression over 18 months. The CDR3 has 17 residues. Unmatched junction bases numbered 7, after V lost 3 bases and J lost 0 bases. In germline, CDR1 is ENHRY, CDR2 SYGVKD. Amplified TCR beta CDR3 regions came from RNA transcripts. HTBI primers drove first-round RT-PCR of the TCR CDR3. TCRdb called the multiplex PCR reads again in MiXCR, with one record for every CDR3 protein. The sample lists 370,000 or so distinct CDR3 sequences, 20% to 25% occurring once. This receptor was obtained from a man in his forties or fifties with Graves' hyperthyroidism. This chain connects TRBV10-3 to TRBJ2-4; 8 bases are shared with TRBD2. The source material was blood. CDR3 nucleotide sequence: TGTGCCATCAGTGACTCGATTCTAGCGGGAGCCAAAAACATTCAGTACTTC. This gives the protein CAISDSILAGAKNIQYF.